Presented here are 17 T cell receptor beta chains from one specimen sequenced in a study of spatial heterogeneity in lung cancer. The time point was: sample taken at primary tumor resection. TCRdb redid the calling of the 5' RACE reads with MiXCR, one entry per CDR3 protein. The table includes 60,000 to 75,000 distinct CDR3 sequences, 6.3% detected once. Sequenced material: PBMCs, taken at surgery. These receptors all come from a female donor with early-stage non-small cell lung cancer.

The CDR3 DNA sequence: TGTGCCGTACACGGTGCTAACTATGGCTACACCTTC. Residues: CAVHGANYGYTF. The chain combines TRBV5-4 with TRBJ1-2, with D unclear. Per the germline V gene, CDR1 is SGHNT and CDR2 is YYREEE (reference sequence). The CDR3 runs 12 residues. V was pared by 10 bases and J by 0 bases, with 10 bases between.

This clonotype was seen more than once but under ten times. The chain employs TRBV7-2 and TRBJ1-4; D is unclear. V was trimmed by 2 bases and J by 8 bases, leaving 12 bases between them. The CDR3 runs to 14 residues. Germline V lookup: CDR1 SGHTA, CDR2 FQGNSA. This CDR3 reads CASSLRAGEEKLFF. CDR3 sequence (DNA): TGTGCCAGCAGCTTAAGGGCTGGGGAGGAAAAACTGTTTTTT.

This clonotype appeared many times. The chain uses TRBV19 and TRBJ1-5; D is unclear. The length of the CDR3 is 15 residues. The V gene lost 3 bases and the J gene lost 4 bases, with 13 bases spanning the gap. In germline, CDR1 is LNHDA, CDR2 SQIVND (reference sequence). Here the CDR3 reads CASSIPSQLNQPQHF. The CDR3 DNA reads TGTGCCAGTAGTATCCCCTCACAGTTAAATCAGCCCCAGCATTTT.

The V call is TRBV7-9, the J call TRBJ2-3; 7 bases are a match to TRBD1. Trimming cost V 4 bases and J 2 bases; bases outside gene matches: 9. Looked up from germline, CDR1 is SEHNR and CDR2 is FQNEAQ (reference sequence). The CDR3 totals 16 residues. The CDR3 loop reads CASSSWTGLNTDTQYF. The CDR3 DNA reads TGTGCCAGCAGCTCTTGGACAGGTCTAAACACAGATACGCAGTATTTT. The whole variable domain, filled in from reference TRBV7-9 and TRBJ2-3, reads DTGVSQNPRHKITKRGQNVTFRCDPISEHNRLYWYRQTLGQGPEFLTYFQNEAQLEKSRLLSDRFSAERPKGSFSTLEIQRTEQGDSAMYLCASSSWTGLNTDTQYFGPGTRLTVL.

V and J are TRBV18 and TRBJ1-3; the match to TRBD1 covers 9 bases. The germline CDR1 and CDR2 sequences are KGHSH and LQKENI. Trimming took 0 bases from V and 0 from J; bases not matched to a gene: 3. The length of the CDR3 is 17 residues. Written as DNA, the CDR3 is TGTGCCAGCTCACCACCGAGGGACAGGGCCTCTGGAAACACCATATATTTT. Amino acids: CASSPPRDRASGNTIYF.

By sample share, this clonotype is medium-sized (0.01 to 0.1%). This chain joins TRBV28 and TRBJ2-7; D unresolved. The CDR3 consists of 13 residues. V lost 1 base and J lost 3, with 7 bases in between. Germline V gene sequence: CDR1 MDHEN, CDR2 SYDVKM. The CDR3 coding sequence is TGTGCCAGCAGTTTATCGGCAGGCTACGAGCAGTACGTC. It is translated as CASSLSAGYEQYV.

This clonotype is medium-sized (0.01 to 0.1%) by share. This sequence joins TRBV6-2 or TRBV6-3 and TRBJ2-1; no definite D call. The CDR3 has 13 amino acids. V dropped 6 bases and J dropped 5 bases, with 11 bases sitting between them. The germline gives CDR1 MNHEY, CDR2 SVGEGT. CDR3 DNA sequence: TGTGCCAGCAGGGTCAGCAGAAACAATGAGCAGTTCTTC. Translating it yields CASRVSRNNEQFF.

In this sample, this clonotype turned up many times. The CDR3 is CASIRGVSLGTQYF. Written as DNA, the CDR3 is TGTGCCAGCATCAGAGGGGTCTCCCTCGGTACGCAGTATTTT. This chain uses TRBV11-2 with TRBJ2-3, with D perhaps TRBD1 or TRBD2 (5 bases each). Trimming cost V 7 bases and J 8 bases, with 19 bases left between them. Germline V CDR1 and CDR2: SGHAT, FQNNGV. There are 14 residues in the CDR3.

CDR3 sequence (DNA): TGTGCCAGCAGTCCAGGGGAAGTAGGATTAGGGCAGTTCTTC. As protein: CASSPGEVGLGQFF. The chain has TRBV28 and TRBJ2-1, with D possibly matching TRBD1 (6 bases). The CDR3 runs to 14 residues. The germline V gene has CDR1 MDHEN and CDR2 SYDVKM. V was cut by 5 bases and J by 12 bases, with 20 bases left in between.

This chain uses TRBV5-1 with TRBJ2-2; D uncertain. This CDR3 spans 15 amino acids. Germline assignment: CDR1 SGHRS and CDR2 YFSETQ. With 2 bases removed from V and 1 base from J, the gap between germline ends came to 9 bases. The CDR3 bases are TGCGCCAGCAGCTTAACGGCGGTGAACACCGGGGAGCTGTTTTTT. As protein: CASSLTAVNTGELFF. Looking up the rest from reference TRBV5-1 and TRBJ2-2 gives the full variable domain: KAGVTQTPRYLIKTRGQQVTLSCSPISGHRSVSWYQQTPGQGLQFLFEYFSETQRNKGNFPGRFSGRQFSNSRSEMNVSTLELGDSALYLCASSLTAVNTGELFFGEGSRLTVL.

This clonotype was seen ten or more times. This sequence joins TRBV5-1 and TRBJ2-3; 8 bases are shared with TRBD2. The germline CDR1 and CDR2 sequences are SGHRS and YFSETQ. The CDR3 has 17 residues. The J segment lost 0 bases and the V segment lost 0 bases, leaving 6 bases of the junction unmatched. The CDR3 region is CASSLGLAISSTDTQYF. CDR3 DNA: TGCGCCAGCAGCTTGGGACTAGCGATTTCTAGCACAGATACGCAGTATTTT.

This clonotype was found many times. The chain links TRBV7-9 to TRBJ2-3; TRBD1 is a possible D gene (6 bases). CDR1 is SEHNR, CDR2 FQNEAQ, per germline (reference sequence). CDR3 length equals 14 residues. Trimming removed 1 base at V and 8 bases at J, with 13 bases between. CDR3 coding DNA: TGTGCCAGCAGCTTAGAGGCGCTACAGGGTACGCAGTATTTT. As protein: CASSLEALQGTQYF. Filled out from reference TRBV7-9 and TRBJ2-3, the complete variable domain reads DTGVSQNPRHKITKRGQNVTFRCDPISEHNRLYWYRQTLGQGPEFLTYFQNEAQLEKSRLLSDRFSAERPKGSFSTLEIQRTEQGDSAMYLCASSLEALQGTQYFGPGTRLTVL.

In its sample, this clonotype was seen many times. J is TRBJ2-7 and V is TRBV28, with 13 bases lining up with TRBD2. Trimming at V came to 5 bases and at J to 0 bases, leaving 10 bases not matched to a gene. Germline V gene data show CDR1 as MDHEN and CDR2 as SYDVKM. The CDR3 has 18 amino acids. CDR3 sequence: CASSPTSGTSGNSYEQYF. The DNA for the CDR3 is TGTGCCAGCAGTCCCACTTCGGGGACTAGCGGGAACTCCTACGAGCAGTACTTC.

The V call is TRBV20-1, the J call TRBJ1-2, with D tentatively TRBD1 (5 bases). Germline CDR1 DFQATT, CDR2 SNEGSKA (reference sequence). Trimming removed 2 bases at V and 2 bases at J, with 9 bases between. This CDR3 comprises 13 residues. The CDR3 region is CSARRDRNYGYTF. CDR3 nucleotides: TGCAGTGCTAGACGGGACCGCAACTATGGCTACACCTTC.

This clonotype occurred many times. This chain uses TRBV21-1 with TRBJ2-5; the table assigns TRBD2, which was not confirmed against the DNA. TRBV21-1 constitutes a pseudogene. The CDR3 runs 15 residues. The CDR3 loop reads CASPTIAGVVETQYF. In DNA form, the CDR3 reads TGTGCCAGCCCAACCATAGCGGGAGTAGTGGAGACCCAGTACTTC.

This clonotype has at least ten counts. The rearrangement joins TRBV2 to TRBJ1-4; tentative D call: TRBD1 (6 bases). V shed 7 bases and J shed 6 bases, with 9 bases lying between them. The CDR3 sequence is 12 residues long. In germline, CDR1 is SNHLY, CDR2 FYNNEI. The CDR3, as DNA: TGTGCCAGCAACAGGGTAGATGAAAAACTGTTTTTT. This translates into CASNRVDEKLFF.

This clonotype was detected ten times or more. The chain combines TRBV29-1 with TRBJ1-2; D not resolved. The V end lost 5 bases, the J end lost 1 base, and 11 bases lay between the germline ends. The germline V gene has CDR1 SQVTM and CDR2 ANQGSEA. The CDR3 loop spans 13 amino acids. The DNA of the CDR3 is TGCAGCGTTCAGTTCGTGGATAACTATGGCTACACCTTC. Amino acids: CSVQFVDNYGYTF.